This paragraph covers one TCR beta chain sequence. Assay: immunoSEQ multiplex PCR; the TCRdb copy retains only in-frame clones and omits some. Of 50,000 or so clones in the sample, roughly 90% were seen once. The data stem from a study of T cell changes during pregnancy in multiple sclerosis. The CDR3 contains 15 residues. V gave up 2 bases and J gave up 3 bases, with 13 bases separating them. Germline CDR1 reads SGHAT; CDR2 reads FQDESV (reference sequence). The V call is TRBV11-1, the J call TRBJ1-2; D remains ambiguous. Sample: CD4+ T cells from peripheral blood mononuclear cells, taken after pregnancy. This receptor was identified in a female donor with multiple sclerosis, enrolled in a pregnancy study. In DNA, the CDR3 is TGTGCCAGCAGCTTAAGTCGAGGAGTCGACTATGGCTACACCTTC. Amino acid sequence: CASSLSRGVDYGYTF.